This TCR beta chain is from a study of cytomegalovirus exposure and HLA in healthy donors. Germline V gene data show CDR1 as MNHNS and CDR2 as SASEGT. Trimming at V came to 1 base and at J to 9 bases, leaving 12 bases not matched to a gene. This CDR3 comprises 16 residues. PCR employed 60 Vbeta and 13 Jbeta primers. Here immunoSEQ multiplex PCR was the method, and the copy in TCRdb shows in-frame clones only, minus some. Here the sample spans about 130,000 clones, around two thirds being singletons. The V call is TRBV6-1, the J call TRBJ2-4; 7 nucleotides match TRBD2. The receptor's source is a woman aged 60 to 75 in good health and CMV-seropositive. The sample was PBMCs. For the CDR3, the DNA is TGTGCCAGCAGTGAAGATGCGGGAGTAGTAGGCGTCATTCAGTACTTC. It yields the protein CASSEDAGVVGVIQYF.